This T cell receptor (beta chain) stems from a study of shared clonotypes between healthy human individuals. Deep was the level used in running the assay. The repertoire was sequenced with immunoSEQ multiplex PCR; TCRdb's copy has only in-frame clones and lacks some. The sample has about 2.1 million clones, 85% to 95% seen once; the top ten hold less than 2%. Naive CD8 cells comprised CD45RO-negative, CCR7-positively selected cells, excluding terminally differentiated effector memory CD45RA+ cells. The germline CDR1 and CDR2 sequences are SGHAT and FQNNGV. The V end lost 6 bases, the J end lost 3 bases, and 9 bases lay between the germline ends. The CDR3 length is 12 residues.

This chain connects TRBV11-2 to TRBJ2-7, with unresolved D. The receptor was derived from a man younger than 35 in good health. Some clones in this sample may be carry-over from other donors' samples. The sample taken for sequencing was naive CD8+ T cells from PBMCs. This chain's CDR3 is CASSPAIYEQYF. Written as DNA, the CDR3 is TGTGCCAGCAGTCCCGCCATCTACGAGCAGTACTTC.